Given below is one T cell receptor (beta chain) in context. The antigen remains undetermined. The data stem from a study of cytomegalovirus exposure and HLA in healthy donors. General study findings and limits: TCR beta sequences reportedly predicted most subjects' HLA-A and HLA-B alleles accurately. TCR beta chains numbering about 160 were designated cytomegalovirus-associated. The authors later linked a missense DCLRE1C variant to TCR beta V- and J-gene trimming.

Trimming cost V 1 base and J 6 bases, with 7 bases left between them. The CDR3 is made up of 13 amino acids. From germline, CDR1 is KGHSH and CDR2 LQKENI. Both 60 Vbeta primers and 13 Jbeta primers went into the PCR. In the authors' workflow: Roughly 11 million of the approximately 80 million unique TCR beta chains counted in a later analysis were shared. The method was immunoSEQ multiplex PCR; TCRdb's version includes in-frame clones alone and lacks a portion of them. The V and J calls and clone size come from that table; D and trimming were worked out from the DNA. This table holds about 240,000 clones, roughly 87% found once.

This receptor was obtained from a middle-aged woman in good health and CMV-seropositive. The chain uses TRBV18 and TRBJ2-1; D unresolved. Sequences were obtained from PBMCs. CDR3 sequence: CASSPLTPNEQFF. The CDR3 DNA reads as TGTGCCAGCTCACCACTCACTCCCAATGAGCAGTTCTTC.